This TCR beta chain was retrieved from a study of blood T cells in healthy people across ages (dated by TCRdb to between 2015 and 2017). About the study as a whole: Template switching captured roughly one uniquely barcoded TCR beta cDNA molecule per two T cells in model experiments. Using deep sequencing normalized with unique cDNA molecular identifiers, the study measured how TCR beta repertoire diversity changes with age. The donors were divided into four age groups: young (average roughly 17 years), middle-aged (about 39), aged (62) and long-lived (about 80). To avoid experimental bias, donors of different ages were spread randomly across the sequencing lanes. For two donors (one aged 18 to 29 and one aged 80 or older), the study analyzed two additional independent replicas of 1 million unique cDNA reads from the same blood draw. Study-wide conclusions, independent of this receptor: As age increased, observed TCR beta diversity per million T cells dropped in a roughly linear way, and a significant reduction was already evident by age 40. The long-lived group showed more naive CD4+ T cells, fewer expanded clones and increased TCR diversity than the aged group, suggesting age selection. Because the CMV infection status of the donors was unknown, age-related changes in expanded clonotypes may potentially have been confounded. There was a strong correlation between observed TCR beta diversity and the percentage of naive T cells measured by flow cytometry. Conclusive comparison of naive and antigen-experienced compartments was prevented by the profiling of bulk unsorted PBMCs. Total diversity estimates from one million sequenced T cells were considered lower bounds and underestimates.

Concerning this clonotype itself: The specificity of this receptor is unknown. No base quality information exists; no much larger clone differs at one position.

Donors were a few dozen systemically healthy Caucasian individuals from Russia aged about 6 to 100 years. Each donor gave around 9.9 milliliters of peripheral blood, collected into EDTA-treated Vacutainer tubes. Ficoll-Paque density-gradient centrifugation was used to isolate PBMCs, with at least 6.5 million per sample. Trizol reagent was used to extract total RNA from PBMCs, with at least 5.5 micrograms per sample. The percentages of naive CD45RAhigh/CD27high T cells were determined by flow cytometry on a PBMC aliquot from every donor. V loses 4 bases of germline sequence and J loses 5 bases, and the interval between the two ends is 13 bases. Taken from the germline V gene, the CDR1 and CDR2 loops are SGHRS and YFSETQ. The CDR3, cysteine through phenylalanine, is 14 amino acids long. The sequence is cut down to CDR3 DNA, 42 bases in frame from base 1. Libraries came from 5' RACE. Sequencing used an Illumina HiSeq 2500. The second PCR ran for roughly 7 to 12 cycles and used a J-beta primer mix along with a sample-barcoded 5' primer. Each TCR beta cDNA molecule received a unique molecular identifier from a template-switch 5' adaptor carrying 12 random nucleotides. Each sample yielded at least 2.5 million CDR3-containing paired-end reads. First-strand cDNA synthesis was performed from all RNA using the Mint cDNA synthesis kit, with priming by a TRBC-specific oligonucleotide. After uracil-DNA glycosylase treatment, a first 18-cycle PCR used universal primers M1SS and BC2_uni_R on all cDNA. In the paper's pipeline: For normalization, 1 million high-quality reads, each with a distinct molecular identifier, were randomly selected from each sample. Reads with shared molecular identifiers were discarded instead of being binned into consensus sequences. MiTCR, with a Q25 quality threshold and the strictest error-elimination algorithm, was used for CDR3 identification, clonotype clustering and error correction. A nonparametric unseen species model using Euler transformation provided a lower-bound estimate of total TCR beta diversity. The public reads were quality trimmed at Q25 with fastp and then assembled into clones with MiXCR by TCRdb, keeping productive beta chains. All rows with the same CDR3 protein become a single entry with the most common DNA and genes. These V and J calls are TCRdb output, not the study's own analysis. Here the sample has 650,000 to 1,000,000 distinct CDR3 sequences; roughly 40% occur a single time. 10% to 15% of the sample is taken by the ten largest.

Sequenced input: blood. The V gene is TRBV5-1 and the J gene is TRBJ2-1; the D gene cannot be resolved beyond TRBD1 or TRBD2, each matching 6 bases. The sequence was obtained from a man younger than 30 in good health. This receptor has the CDR3 CASSPDGGDNEQFF. The base sequence is TGCGCCAGCAGCCCCGACGGGGGCGACAATGAGCAGTTCTTC.